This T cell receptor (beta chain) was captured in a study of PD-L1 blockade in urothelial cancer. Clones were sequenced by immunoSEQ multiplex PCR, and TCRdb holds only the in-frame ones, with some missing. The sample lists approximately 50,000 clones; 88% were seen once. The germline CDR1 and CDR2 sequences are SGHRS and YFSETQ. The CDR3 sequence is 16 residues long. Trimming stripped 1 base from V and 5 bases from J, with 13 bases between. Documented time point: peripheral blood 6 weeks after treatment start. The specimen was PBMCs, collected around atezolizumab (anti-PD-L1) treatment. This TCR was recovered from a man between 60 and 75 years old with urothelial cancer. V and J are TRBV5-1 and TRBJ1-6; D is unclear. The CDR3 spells CASSLKLGRDNSPLHF. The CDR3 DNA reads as TGCGCCAGCAGCTTGAAGTTGGGCAGAGATAATTCACCCCTCCACTTT.